Below are 3 T cell receptor beta chains sequenced from a single sample in a study of cytomegalovirus exposure and HLA in healthy donors. PCR primers comprised 60 Vbeta and 13 Jbeta primers. The assay was immunoSEQ multiplex PCR, and TCRdb's table has in-frame clones only and misses some. The top ten hold roughly 6% of the sample, which has approximately 79,000 clones, 60% to 85% seen once. The sample was PBMCs. Receptors originate from a male donor in good health and CMV-seropositive.

This chain joins TRBV25-1 and TRBJ2-5; no definite D call. CDR1 is MGHDK and CDR2 is SYGVNS in the germline V gene. This CDR3 has 14 amino acids. The V gene lost 3 bases and the J gene lost 8 bases, with 16 bases spanning the gap. CDR3 nucleotide sequence: TGTGCCAGCAGTGATCACGGAGTCCATGGAACCCAGTACTTC. Translation gives CASSDHGVHGTQYF. The complete variable domain, with remaining parts taken from reference TRBV25-1 and TRBJ2-5, reads EADIYQTPRYLVIGTGKKITLECSQTMGHDKMYWYQQDPGMELHLIHYSYGVNSTEKGDLSSESTVSRIRTEHFPLTLESARPSHTSQYLCASSDHGVHGTQYFGPGTRLLVL.

The V call is TRBV7-2, the J call TRBJ1-6, with D maybe TRBD1 (6 bases). This CDR3 has 19 residues. The germline V and J ends were trimmed by 2 bases and 1 base, with 18 bases remaining between them. Germline loops: CDR1 SGHTA, CDR2 FQGNSA. The CDR3 sequence is CASSLTPLLRGSYNSPLHF. The CDR3 DNA reads TGTGCCAGCAGCTTAACCCCTTTACTCAGGGGTTCCTATAATTCACCCCTCCACTTT.

With respect to this clone: The junction does not match germline at one end; this may be a read error. The chain carries TRBV5-4 and TRBJ2-7; the match to TRBD1 covers 7 bases. The CDR3 consists of 14 residues. CDR1 and CDR2 from the germline V gene are SGHNT and YYREEE (reference sequence). As DNA, the CDR3 is TGTGCCAGCGGCTTGGTAGGGGGCGCGGGTGAGCAGTACTTC. This encodes CASGLVGGAGEQYF. The whole variable domain, filled in from reference TRBV5-4 and TRBJ2-7, reads ETGVTQSPTHLIKTRGQQVTLRCSSQSGHNTVSWYQQALGQGPQFIFQYYREEENGRGNFPPRFSGLQFPNYSSELNVNALELDDSALYLCASGLVGGAGEQYFGPGTRLTVT.